The 17 T cell receptor beta chains below all came from one sample that was sequenced in a study of T cells after posttransplantation cyclophosphamide. TCRdb's table, derived via immunoSEQ multiplex PCR, lists solely in-frame clones and lacks some. There are about 19,000 clones in the sample; about nine tenths occur only once, and around 6.6% lies in the top ten. Cyclophosphamide on days +3 and +4 followed busulfan-fludarabine conditioning and a marrow graft. The source material was PBMCs, sampled after allogeneic stem cell transplant with posttransplant cyclophosphamide. The receptor set was obtained from a female patient in her 40s who received an allogeneic stem cell transplant from a related donor, was CMV-positive, and had no GVHD. A subset of T cells may come from the graft donor.

Remarks on this clone: The junction differs from germline at one of its ends, possibly a read error. The CDR3 sequence is CASSRLGTGANTGELFF. CDR3 nucleotide sequence: TGTGCTAGCAGCCGCCTCGGGACAGGAGCCAACACCGGGGAGCTGTTTTTT. V gene TRBV7-7 combines with J gene TRBJ2-2; 8 bases fit TRBD1. This CDR3 comprises 17 residues. Germline V lookup: CDR1 SSHAT, CDR2 FNYEAQ (reference sequence).

The rearrangement uses TRBV6-5 and TRBJ1-3; D is perhaps TRBD1 (6 bases). The CDR3 is 16 residues long. Germline V gene lookup returns CDR1 MNHEY and CDR2 SVGAGI. Trimming removed 0 bases from V and 0 bases from J, with 9 bases in between. The CDR3 DNA sequence: TGTGCCAGCAGTTACTCCCGGGACAACTCTGGAAACACCATATATTTT. It codes for CASSYSRDNSGNTIYF.

V gene TRBV14 combines with J gene TRBJ2-7, with 7 bases matching TRBD1. With V trimmed by 3 bases and J by 3 bases, 2 bases remained unmatched. The CDR3 is 13 residues long. The germline gives CDR1 SGHDN, CDR2 FVKESK. The CDR3 region has the DNA TGTGCCAGCAGCCACCGGGACAGCTACGAGCAGTACTTC. It specifies CASSHRDSYEQYF.

V usage is TRBV5-1 and J usage is TRBJ1-4, with TRBD1 matching 10 bases. The CDR3 consists of 14 residues. Trimming took 2 bases from V and 8 from J; bases not matched to a gene: 3. The V gene's germline CDR1 is SGHRS and CDR2 YFSETQ. DNA for the CDR3: TGCGCCAGCAGCTTAGGGGGACAGGGGGAAAAACTGTTTTTT. It codes for CASSLGGQGEKLFF.

This chain links TRBV5-4 with TRBJ2-1; the match to TRBD1 covers 9 bases. The V gene's germline CDR1 is SGHNT and CDR2 YYREEE (reference sequence). The V segment lost 0 bases and the J segment 0 bases; nucleotides outside the gene matches: 13. The CDR3 extends over 20 amino acids. The CDR3: CASSLEGWDRVPVSYNEQFF. For the CDR3, the DNA is TGTGCCAGCAGCTTGGAAGGATGGGACAGGGTCCCTGTCTCCTACAATGAGCAGTTCTTC.

V is TRBV27 and J is TRBJ2-1; 10 bases are shared with TRBD2. J lost 4 bases, V lost 2 bases, and 8 bases had no gene match. CDR3 length: 17 residues. In germline, CDR1 is MNHEY, CDR2 SMNVEV (reference sequence). CDR3 sequence reads: CASSLRVAGGSYNEQFF. As DNA, the CDR3 is TGTGCCAGCAGTTTAAGGGTAGCGGGAGGCTCTTACAATGAGCAGTTCTTC.

The rearrangement joins TRBV7-2 to TRBJ2-3, with D possibly matching TRBD2 (7 bases). This CDR3 is built from 17 residues. Trimming took 5 bases from V and 4 from J, leaving 22 bases between them. CDR1 and CDR2 (germline): SGHTA, FQGNSA. The CDR3 protein is CASSPPWGRERADTQYF. The CDR3 bases are TGTGCCAGCAGCCCCCCCTGGGGGCGGGAGAGAGCAGATACGCAGTATTTT.

The rearrangement joins TRBV6-5 to TRBJ2-7; TRBD2 matches at 9 bases. V lost 6 bases to trimming and J lost 3 bases; unmatched junction nucleotides: 9. The CDR3 contains 15 residues. Germline CDR1 and CDR2: MNHEY and SVGAGI. The CDR3 is CASSPAVAGDYEQYF. The CDR3 nucleotides are TGTGCCAGCAGCCCCGCTGTAGCGGGAGACTACGAGCAGTACTTC.

The chain employs TRBV6-5 and TRBJ1-2; TRBD1 is a possible D gene (5 bases). CDR1 and CDR2 (germline): MNHEY, SVGAGI. Trimming pared 0 bases from V and 4 bases from J, leaving 12 bases between. This CDR3 comprises 15 residues. Written as DNA, the CDR3 is TGTGCCAGCAGTTACTCGCTGCAGGGCCTCTATGGCTACACCTTC. Translating it yields CASSYSLQGLYGYTF.

The chain links TRBV28 to TRBJ2-1; tentative D call: TRBD2 (5 bases). Germline V gene lookup returns CDR1 MDHEN and CDR2 SYDVKM. The CDR3 is 11 residues long. Trimming took 7 bases from V and 15 from J, leaving 16 bases between them. The CDR3: CASTLGESLFF. The CDR3 region has the DNA TGTGCCAGCACCCTCGGGGAGTCCCTGTTCTTC.

The chain combines TRBV5-4 with TRBJ2-1, with D possibly TRBD1 on 5 matching bases. V dropped 3 bases and J dropped 1 base, with 17 bases sitting between them. The CDR3 totals 17 residues. Germline V gene lookup returns CDR1 SGHNT and CDR2 YYREEE (reference sequence). CDR3 loop: CASSSGPNGVSYNEQFF. The CDR3 nucleotides read TGTGCCAGCAGCTCAGGGCCTAACGGCGTTTCCTACAATGAGCAGTTCTTC.

In DNA, the CDR3 is TGTGCCTGGAGTAACCCCGGGACTAGCGGGAGGTACGAGCAGTACTTC. It translates to CAWSNPGTSGRYEQYF. The chain is built from TRBV30 and TRBJ2-7, with 15 bases lining up with TRBD2. The V segment lost 2 bases and the J segment 4 bases; nucleotides outside the gene matches: 6. Germline CDR1 is GTSNPN and CDR2 is SVGIG (reference sequence). The CDR3 runs 16 residues.

The CDR3 here is CASSLEGIGTGELFF. The CDR3 region has the DNA TGTGCCAGCAGCTTAGAGGGGATCGGCACCGGGGAGCTGTTTTTT. J is TRBJ2-2 and V is TRBV7-9; a weak D match, TRBD1 (5 bases). The CDR3 consists of 15 residues. Trimming removed 1 base from V and 4 bases from J, with 10 bases in between. Germline loops: CDR1 SEHNR, CDR2 FQNEAQ (reference sequence).

The chain recombines TRBV11-3 with TRBJ2-1, with D perhaps TRBD2 (5 bases). The CDR3 has 15 residues. CDR1 and CDR2 from the germline V gene are SGHNT and YENEEA. With 5 bases removed from V and 0 bases from J, the gap between germline ends came to 11 bases. CDR3 sequence: CASSSLGSSYNEQFF. In nucleotides, the CDR3 is TGTGCCAGCAGCAGTCTAGGGAGCTCCTACAATGAGCAGTTCTTC.

This clone has a single count. The chain links TRBV11-2 to TRBJ2-7, with 10 bases fitting TRBD1. CDR1 SGHAT and CDR2 FQNNGV come from the germline V gene. The CDR3 has 16 residues. The ends lost 5 bases at V and 2 bases at J; junction bases unmatched: 9. The DNA of the CDR3 is TGTGCCAGCAGCCCTGGACAGGGGGGAATACCCTACGAGCAGTACTTC. This encodes CASSPGQGGIPYEQYF.

This clone was found a few times. V gene TRBV6-5 combines with J gene TRBJ1-3; D is possibly TRBD1 (5 bases). CDR1 is MNHEY, CDR2 SVGAGI, per germline. The CDR3 extends over 14 amino acids. Trimming removed 4 bases at V and 0 bases at J, with 7 bases between. The CDR3, as DNA: TGTGCCAGCAGTTCAGGGCTCTCTGGAAACACCATATATTTT. This translates into CASSSGLSGNTIYF.

The chain employs TRBV6-5 and TRBJ2-7, with TRBD1 matching 8 bases. In germline, CDR1 is MNHEY, CDR2 SVGAGI. The ends lost 6 bases at V and 2 bases at J; junction bases unmatched: 9. This CDR3 is built from 15 residues. The CDR3 loop reads CASSTDRGSPYEQYF. CDR3 in DNA: TGTGCCAGCAGCACCGACAGGGGCTCCCCCTACGAGCAGTACTTC.